These T cell receptor beta chains were read from a single sample in a study of T cell responses to AZD1222 COVID-19 vaccine. Libraries were prepared by immunoSEQ multiplex PCR; TCRdb keeps only in-frame clonotypes and omits some of them. The repertoire holds approximately 180,000 clones, with roughly 91% as singletons. Sequenced here: peripheral blood, sampled 28 days after the second dose of the MenACWY control vaccine. These receptors came from an adult who received the MenACWY meningococcal vaccine as a control. Both conserved end residues are part of each CDR3. Fields, in order: J gene, clone size, V gene, D gene, CDR3 protein, CDR3 DNA. D genes are given only for firm matches. The size entry is marked missing in some rows and otherwise reads once, few, many or a size class.

TRBJ1-2 NA TRBV30 NA CAWSPGGRRYGYTF TGTGCCTGGAGTCCAGGAGGCAGGCGGTATGGCTACACCTTC
TRBJ1-1 NA TRBV18 NA CASSPPGRPVNTEAFF TGTGCCAGCTCACCACCTGGCAGACCAGTGAACACTGAAGCTTTCTTT
TRBJ2-1 NA TRBV5-5 NA CASSSDIAKRSYNEQFF TGTGCCAGCAGCTCCGATATAGCCAAAAGGTCCTACAATGAGCAGTTCTTC
TRBJ2-3 NA TRBV18 TRBD2 CASSPQASGGAQYF TGTGCCAGCTCACCACAGGCTAGCGGGGGGGCGCAGTATTTT
TRBJ1-1 NA TRBV12-3/TRBV12-4 NA CASGLMAYTEAFF TGTGCCAGCGGACTTATGGCTTACACTGAAGCTTTCTTT
TRBJ1-1 NA TRBV10-3 TRBD1 CAISVGQVVNTEAFF TGTGCCATCAGTGTTGGACAGGTAGTGAACACTGAAGCTTTCTTT
TRBJ1-3 once TRBV10-3 NA CAVVPDSSGNTIYF TGTGCCGTAGTCCCGGACAGCTCTGGAAACACCATATATTTT
TRBJ1-1 NA TRBV30 NA CAWSVGWDISNTEAFF TGTGCCTGGAGTGTGGGATGGGACATCTCGAACACTGAAGCTTTCTTT
TRBJ2-1 once TRBV6-6 TRBD1 CASSRQGRLFF TGTGCCAGCAGTAGACAGGGGCGGCTGTTCTTC
TRBJ2-2 once TRBV7-2 NA CASSLKAQDTGELFF TGTGCCAGCAGCTTGAAGGCACAGGACACCGGGGAGCTGTTTTTT
TRBJ2-2 NA TRBV25-1 NA CASSAASYTGELFF TGTGCCAGCAGTGCGGCTTCCTACACCGGGGAGCTGTTTTTT
TRBJ1-2 NA TRBV7-8 TRBD1 CASSWEGTGGFKHDGYTF TGTGCCAGCAGCTGGGAAGGGACAGGGGGTTTCAAGCATGATGGCTACACCTTC
TRBJ1-2 NA TRBV24-1 NA CATSETSRHGYTF TGTGCCACCAGTGAAACTTCGCGACATGGCTACACCTTC
TRBJ2-7 NA TRBV6-5 TRBD1 CASSYSRTGGNEQYF TGTGCCAGCAGTTACTCCCGGACAGGGGGCAACGAGCAGTACTTC
TRBJ2-5 NA TRBV2 TRBD2 CASRGTRLNQETQYF TGTGCCAGCAGGGGGACTAGGCTAAACCAAGAGACCCAGTACTTC
TRBJ1-4 NA TRBV7-8 NA CASSLARTATNEKLFF TGTGCCAGCAGCTTAGCGAGGACAGCAACTAATGAAAAACTGTTTTTT
TRBJ1-2 NA TRBV5-4 NA CASSLAWGPTDYGYTF TGTGCCAGCAGCTTGGCATGGGGGCCGACGGACTATGGCTACACCTTC
TRBJ1-6 NA TRBV5-6 NA CASSYQVSSYNSPLHF TGTGCCAGCAGCTATCAGGTAAGCTCCTATAATTCACCCCTCCACTTT
TRBJ1-4 NA TRBV4-2 NA CASSQDQGRNEKLFF TGTGCCAGCAGCCAAGATCAAGGAAGAAATGAAAAACTGTTTTTT
TRBJ2-5 NA TRBV7-9 NA CASSLGDVAQETQYF TGTGCCAGCAGCTTAGGGGACGTAGCCCAAGAGACCCAGTACTTC
TRBJ1-1 NA TRBV5-1 NA CASGGTWNTEAFF TGCGCCAGCGGAGGAACATGGAACACTGAAGCTTTCTTT
TRBJ1-1 once TRBV18 NA CASSPQSGAEAFF TGTGCCAGCTCACCACAATCGGGCGCTGAAGCTTTCTTT
TRBJ1-2 once TRBV12-3/TRBV12-4 NA CASSEGMNYGYTF TGTGCCAGCAGTGAGGGGATGAACTATGGCTACACCTTC
TRBJ1-2 NA TRBV20-1 NA CSASRDYGYTF TGCAGTGCTAGCAGGGACTATGGCTACACCTTC
TRBJ2-1 NA TRBV10-3 TRBD2 CAISDPLRGGWNEQFF TGTGCCATCAGTGACCCCCTGCGGGGGGGCTGGAATGAGCAGTTCTTC
TRBJ1-3 NA TRBV9 NA CASSERTEGNTIYF TGTGCCAGCAGCGAGAGGACCGAGGGAAACACCATATATTTT
TRBJ1-6 few TRBV9 TRBD1 CASSSRTGGNSPLHF TGTGCCAGCAGTTCCCGTACAGGGGGGAATTCACCCCTCCACTTT
TRBJ1-1 once TRBV10-3 TRBD1 CAIRGGDRGGAFF TGTGCCATCAGAGGTGGCGACAGGGGTGGGGCTTTCTTT
TRBJ1-1 NA TRBV3-1/TRBV3-2 NA CASSQGGLLNTEAFF TGTGCCAGCAGCCAAGGGGGACTCTTGAACACTGAAGCTTTCTTT
TRBJ1-5 NA TRBV5-6 NA CASSLVNQPQHF TGTGCCAGCAGCTTAGTCAATCAGCCCCAGCATTTT